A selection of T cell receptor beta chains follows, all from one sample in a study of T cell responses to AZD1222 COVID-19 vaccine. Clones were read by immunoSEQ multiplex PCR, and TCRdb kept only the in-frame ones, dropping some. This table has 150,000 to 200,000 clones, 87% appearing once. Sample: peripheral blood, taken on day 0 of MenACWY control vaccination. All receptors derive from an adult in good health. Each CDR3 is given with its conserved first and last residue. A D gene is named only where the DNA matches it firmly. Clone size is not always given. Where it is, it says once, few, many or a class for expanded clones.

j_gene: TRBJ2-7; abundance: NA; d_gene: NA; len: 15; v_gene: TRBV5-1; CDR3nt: TGCGCCAGCAGCTTGGCGTCAGATAGCTCCTACGAGCAGTACTTC; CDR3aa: CASSLASDSSYEQYF
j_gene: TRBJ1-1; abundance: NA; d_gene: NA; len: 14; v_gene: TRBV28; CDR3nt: TGTGCCAGCAGTTTCGCCCCCTTGAACACTGAAGCTTTCTTT; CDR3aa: CASSFAPLNTEAFF
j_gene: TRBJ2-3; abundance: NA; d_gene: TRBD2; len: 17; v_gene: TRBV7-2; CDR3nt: TGTGCCAGCAGCTTATATCTTAGCGGGGGGGCGGGAGATACGCAGTATTTT; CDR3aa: CASSLYLSGGAGDTQYF
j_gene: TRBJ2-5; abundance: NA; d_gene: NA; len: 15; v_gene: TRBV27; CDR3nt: TGTGCCAGCAGTCCACCGGGGACCGTCCTTGGACACCAGTACTTC; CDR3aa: CASSPPGTVLGHQYF
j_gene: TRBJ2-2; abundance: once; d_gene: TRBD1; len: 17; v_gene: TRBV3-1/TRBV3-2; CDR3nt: TGTGCCAGCAGCCAAGATAGGGGGACAGCGAACACCGGGGAGCTGTTTTTT; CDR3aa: CASSQDRGTANTGELFF
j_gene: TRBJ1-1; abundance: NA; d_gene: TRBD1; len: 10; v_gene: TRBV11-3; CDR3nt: TGTGCCAGCGACAGGGGGATCGCTTTCTTT; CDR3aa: CASDRGIAFF
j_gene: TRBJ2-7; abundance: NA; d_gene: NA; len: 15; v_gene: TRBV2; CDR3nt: TGTGCCAGCAGTGCCGCCCAACAGGGACTCTACGAGCAGTACTTC; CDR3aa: CASSAAQQGLYEQYF
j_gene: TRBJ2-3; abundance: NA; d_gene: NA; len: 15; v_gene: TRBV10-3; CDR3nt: TGTGCCACCTGGTTCGGGGGAGAGGGGACAGATACGCAGTATTTT; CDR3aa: CATWFGGEGTDTQYF
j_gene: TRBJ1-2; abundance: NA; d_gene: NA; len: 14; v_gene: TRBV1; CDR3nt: TGCACCAGCAGCCACTTAAAGGAGTCTAGCGGCTACACCTTC; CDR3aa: CTSSHLKESSGYTF
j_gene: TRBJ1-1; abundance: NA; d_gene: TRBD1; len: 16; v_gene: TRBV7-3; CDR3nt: TGTGCCAGCAGCTTAAGGCAAACAGGGGTGAACACTGAAGCTTTCTTT; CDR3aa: CASSLRQTGVNTEAFF
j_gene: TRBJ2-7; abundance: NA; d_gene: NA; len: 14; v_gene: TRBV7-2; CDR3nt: TGTGCCAGCAGCTTAGGGGCAGCGACCTACGAGCAGTACTTC; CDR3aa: CASSLGAATYEQYF
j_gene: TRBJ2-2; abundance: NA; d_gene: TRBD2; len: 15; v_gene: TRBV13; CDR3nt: TGTGCCAGCAGCAACGCGGGAGTGAACACCGGGGAGCTGTTTTTT; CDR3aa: CASSNAGVNTGELFF
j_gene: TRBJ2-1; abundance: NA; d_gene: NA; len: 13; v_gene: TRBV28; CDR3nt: TGTGCCAGCAGAAACGACAGCTACAATGAGCAGTTCTTC; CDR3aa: CASRNDSYNEQFF
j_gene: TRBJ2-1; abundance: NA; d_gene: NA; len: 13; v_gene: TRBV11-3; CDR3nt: TGTGCCAGCAGCTTTGGGCCCGACAATGAGCAGTTCTTC; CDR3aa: CASSFGPDNEQFF
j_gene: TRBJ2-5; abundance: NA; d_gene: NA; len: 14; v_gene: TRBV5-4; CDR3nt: TGTGCCAGCAGCTTGCGGGGAGCAACCGAGACCCAGTACTTC; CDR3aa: CASSLRGATETQYF